The rows below give T cell receptor beta chains drawn from one sample of a study of blood T cell repertoires in COVID-19. Repertoires were generated with immunoSEQ multiplex PCR, while TCRdb's copy carries only in-frame clones and drops some. The table has about 59,000 clones, roughly four fifths seen once. The material sequenced was peripheral blood. These receptors were collected from a man in his 60s with COVID-19, enrolled during active disease. Both conserved end residues are part of each CDR3. D genes are given only for firm matches. Rows may omit the clone size; those that give it use once, few, many or a size class.

v_call	d_call	j_call	clone_size	cdr3_nt	cdr3_aa
TRBV7-9	.	TRBJ2-3	.	TGTGCCAGCAGACCCACGGGGAGAGAGGGAGATACGCAGTATTTT	CASRPTGREGDTQYF
TRBV2	.	TRBJ2-5	.	TGTGCCAGCGGGGCAGGTCGCCCCCAAGAGACCCAGTACTTC	CASGAGRPQETQYF
TRBV7-8	TRBD2	TRBJ2-1	.	TGTGCCAGCAGCTTAGGACTAGCTCAAGGGAATGAGCAGTTCTTC	CASSLGLAQGNEQFF
TRBV11-3	TRBD1	TRBJ1-4	.	TGTGCCAGCAGCTTATCCGGGACAGGAGTTAATGAAAAACTGTTTTTT	CASSLSGTGVNEKLFF
TRBV3-1/TRBV3-2	TRBD1	TRBJ1-2	.	TGTGCCAGCAGCCAAGAGGGGACAGCTGCTGGCTACACCTTC	CASSQEGTAAGYTF
TRBV7-2	.	TRBJ1-5	.	TGTGCCAGCAGCCTGCTATTCAATCAGCCCCAGCATTTT	CASSLLFNQPQHF
TRBV7-8	TRBD1	TRBJ2-2	.	TGTGCCAGCAGCATTCGACAGGGGAACACCGGGGAGCTGTTTTTT	CASSIRQGNTGELFF
TRBV18	TRBD2	TRBJ2-7	.	TGTGCCAGCTCACCAGTACCAGGGACTACCTACGAGCAGTACTTC	CASSPVPGTTYEQYF
TRBV10-3	.	TRBJ2-3	.	TGTGCCATCAGCCCGGACATCCCTAGCACAGATACGCAGTATTTT	CAISPDIPSTDTQYF
TRBV6-5	.	TRBJ2-1	.	TGTGCCAGCAGCCAAACGGGGGTCGAGCAGTTCTTC	CASSQTGVEQFF
TRBV10-3	TRBD1	TRBJ2-1	.	TGTGCCATCAGTGGTCCGGGACAGGGATACAATGAGCAGTTCTTC	CAISGPGQGYNEQFF
TRBV9	.	TRBJ2-7	.	TGTGCCAGCAGCGTTAACCCGGGGAGCGAGCAGTACTTC	CASSVNPGSEQYF
TRBV3-1/TRBV3-2	.	TRBJ2-2	.	TGTGCCAGCAGCCAATCTTCGGGTCCCGGGGAGCTGTTTTTT	CASSQSSGPGELFF
TRBV6-5	.	TRBJ1-1	.	TGTGCCAGCAGTTATCGGGGTAACACTGAAGCTTTCTTT	CASSYRGNTEAFF
TRBV11-2	.	TRBJ2-5	.	TGTGCCAGCAGCTTAGGGGCTTGGGGCCTGGATGGGGAGACCCAGTACTTC	CASSLGAWGLDGETQYF
TRBV3-1/TRBV3-2	.	TRBJ2-5	.	TGTGCCAGCAGCCCGCGTTTAGTAGAGACCCAGTACTTC	CASSPRLVETQYF
TRBV5-1	.	TRBJ1-2	.	TGCGCCAGCAGCTTAGTCGGGGATGGCTACACCTTC	CASSLVGDGYTF
TRBV3-1/TRBV3-2	.	TRBJ1-5	.	TGTGCCAGCAGCCACCAACAGTCCGCCCAGCATTTT	CASSHQQSAQHF
TRBV6-5	TRBD1	TRBJ2-1	.	TGTGCCAGCAAGGGGGCCCAGTTGGGGCACAATGAGCAGTTCTTC	CASKGAQLGHNEQFF
TRBV6-6	TRBD2	TRBJ2-7	.	TGTGCCAGCAGACTTGGTAGCGGGAGGGAGGAGCAGTACTTC	CASRLGSGREEQYF
TRBV7-2	.	TRBJ2-7	.	TGTGCCAGCAGCTCCACTAGTCGGCGCGAGCAGTACTTC	CASSSTSRREQYF
TRBV19	.	TRBJ1-5	few	TGTGCCAGTAGTATTAAAACTCCCGGCAATCAGCCCCAGCATTTT	CASSIKTPGNQPQHF
TRBV29-1	.	TRBJ1-2	.	TGCAGCGATTCGGACAGCTATGGCTACACCTTC	CSDSDSYGYTF
TRBV7-3	TRBD1	TRBJ2-6	.	TGTGCCAGCAGCCTGGACAGGGGGCGCACCGGGGCCAACGTCCTGACTTTC	CASSLDRGRTGANVLTF
TRBV5-1	TRBD1	TRBJ1-1	.	TGCGCCAGCGGCGACAGGGCGAACACTGAAGCTTTCTTT	CASGDRANTEAFF
TRBV5-1	TRBD2	TRBJ2-2	.	TGCGCCAGCAGCGGGGGACTAGCGGGGAACACCGGGGAGCTGTTTTTT	CASSGGLAGNTGELFF